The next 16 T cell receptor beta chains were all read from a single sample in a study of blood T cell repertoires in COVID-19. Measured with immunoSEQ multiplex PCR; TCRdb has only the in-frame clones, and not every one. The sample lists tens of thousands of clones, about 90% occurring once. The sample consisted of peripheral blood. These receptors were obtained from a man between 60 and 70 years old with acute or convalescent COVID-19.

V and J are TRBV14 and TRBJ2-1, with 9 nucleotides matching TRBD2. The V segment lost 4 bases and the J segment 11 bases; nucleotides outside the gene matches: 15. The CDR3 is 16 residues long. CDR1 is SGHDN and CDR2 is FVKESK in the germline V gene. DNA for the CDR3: TGTGCCAGCAGCCCTCCGGGACAGCTGGGGACTAGCAAGCAGTTCTTC. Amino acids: CASSPPGQLGTSKQFF.

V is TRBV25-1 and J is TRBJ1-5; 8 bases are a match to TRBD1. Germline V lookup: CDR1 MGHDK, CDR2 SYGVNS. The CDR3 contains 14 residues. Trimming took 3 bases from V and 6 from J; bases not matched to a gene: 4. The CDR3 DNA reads TGTGCCAGCAGTGACTCAGGGGGCAGTCAGCCCCAGCATTTT. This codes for CASSDSGGSQPQHF. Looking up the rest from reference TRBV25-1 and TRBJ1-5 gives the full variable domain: EADIYQTPRYLVIGTGKKITLECSQTMGHDKMYWYQQDPGMELHLIHYSYGVNSTEKGDLSSESTVSRIRTEHFPLTLESARPSHTSQYLCASSDSGGSQPQHFGDGTRLSIL.

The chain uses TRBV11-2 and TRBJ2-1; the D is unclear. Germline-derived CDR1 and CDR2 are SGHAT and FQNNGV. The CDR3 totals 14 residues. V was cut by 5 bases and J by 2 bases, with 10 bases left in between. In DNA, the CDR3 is TGTGCCAGCAGCCCTCTTATTGCCTACAATGAGCAGTTCTTC. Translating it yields CASSPLIAYNEQFF.

CDR3 residues: CASSLGQSTDTQYF. DNA of the CDR3: TGTGCCAGCAGCTTAGGACAGAGCACAGATACGCAGTATTTT. The J gene is TRBJ2-3, the V gene TRBV5-4, with a possible D match to TRBD1 (6 bases). From germline, CDR1 is SGHNT and CDR2 YYREEE (reference sequence). CDR3 length equals 14 residues. The ends were cut back, 2 bases at V and 0 bases at J, with 7 bases in the middle.

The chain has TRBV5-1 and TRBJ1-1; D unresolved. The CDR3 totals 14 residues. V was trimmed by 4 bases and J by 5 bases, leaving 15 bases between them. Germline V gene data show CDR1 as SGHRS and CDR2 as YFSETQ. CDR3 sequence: CASSREVGETEAFF. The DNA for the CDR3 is TGCGCCAGCAGCCGGGAAGTCGGGGAGACTGAAGCTTTCTTT.

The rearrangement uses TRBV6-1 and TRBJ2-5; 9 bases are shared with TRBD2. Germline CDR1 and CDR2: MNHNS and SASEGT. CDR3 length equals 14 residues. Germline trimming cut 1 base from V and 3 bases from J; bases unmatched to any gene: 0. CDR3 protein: CASSEGLAEETQYF. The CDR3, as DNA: TGTGCCAGCAGTGAAGGACTAGCGGAAGAGACCCAGTACTTC.

CDR3 sequence: CATSDVPGNQPQHF. CDR3 coding DNA: TGTGCCACCAGTGATGTCCCAGGGAATCAGCCCCAGCATTTT. This chain joins TRBV24-1 and TRBJ1-5; the D gene is possibly TRBD1 (5 bases). The CDR3 runs to 14 residues. V gave up 3 bases and J gave up 4 bases, with 9 bases separating them. From germline, CDR1 is KGHDR and CDR2 SFDVKD.

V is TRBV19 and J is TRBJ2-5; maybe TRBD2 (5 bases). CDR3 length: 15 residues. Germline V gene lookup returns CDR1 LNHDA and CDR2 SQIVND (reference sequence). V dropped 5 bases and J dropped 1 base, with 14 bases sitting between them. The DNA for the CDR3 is TGTGCCAGTAGTTATCAGCGGAGCCTCCAAGAGACCCAGTACTTC. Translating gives CASSYQRSLQETQYF.

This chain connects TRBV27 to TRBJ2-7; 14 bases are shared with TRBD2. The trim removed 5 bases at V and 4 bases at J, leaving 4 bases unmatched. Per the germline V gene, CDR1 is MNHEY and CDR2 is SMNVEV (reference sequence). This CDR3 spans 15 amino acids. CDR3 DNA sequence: TGTGCCAGCAGTCCGGGGACTAGCGGGAGTTACGAGCAGTACTTC. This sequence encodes CASSPGTSGSYEQYF.

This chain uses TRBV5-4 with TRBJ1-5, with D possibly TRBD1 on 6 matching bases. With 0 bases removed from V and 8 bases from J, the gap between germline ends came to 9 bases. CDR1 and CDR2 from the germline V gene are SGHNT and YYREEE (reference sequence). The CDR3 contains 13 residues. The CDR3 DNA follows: TGTGCCAGCAGCTTGGGAGGGGGAAAGCCCCAGCATTTT. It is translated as CASSLGGGKPQHF.

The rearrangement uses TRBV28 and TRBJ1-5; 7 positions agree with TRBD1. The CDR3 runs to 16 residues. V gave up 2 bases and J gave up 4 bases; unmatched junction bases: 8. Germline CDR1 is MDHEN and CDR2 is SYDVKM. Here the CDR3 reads CASSLGEVRGNQPQHF. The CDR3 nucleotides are TGTGCCAGCAGTTTAGGGGAGGTCAGGGGGAATCAGCCCCAGCATTTT.

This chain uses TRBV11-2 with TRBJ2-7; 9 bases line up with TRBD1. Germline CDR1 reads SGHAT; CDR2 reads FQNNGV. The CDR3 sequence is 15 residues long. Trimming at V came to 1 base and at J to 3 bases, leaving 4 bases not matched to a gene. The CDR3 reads CASSLGDRVGYEQYF. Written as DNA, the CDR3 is TGTGCCAGCAGCTTAGGGGACAGGGTGGGCTACGAGCAGTACTTC.

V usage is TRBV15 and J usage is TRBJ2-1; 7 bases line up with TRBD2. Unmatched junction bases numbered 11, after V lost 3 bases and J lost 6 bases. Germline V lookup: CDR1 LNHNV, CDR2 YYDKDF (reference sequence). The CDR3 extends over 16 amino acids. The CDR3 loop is CATSRTLGGRGNEQFF. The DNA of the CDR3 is TGTGCCACCAGCAGGACCCTTGGGGGGAGGGGCAATGAGCAGTTCTTC.

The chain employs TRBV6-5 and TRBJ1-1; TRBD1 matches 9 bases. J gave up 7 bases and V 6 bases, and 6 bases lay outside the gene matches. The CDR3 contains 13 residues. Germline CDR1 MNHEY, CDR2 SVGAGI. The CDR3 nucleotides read TGTGCCAGCAGAACACAGGGGGCAAATGAAGCTTTCTTT. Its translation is CASRTQGANEAFF.

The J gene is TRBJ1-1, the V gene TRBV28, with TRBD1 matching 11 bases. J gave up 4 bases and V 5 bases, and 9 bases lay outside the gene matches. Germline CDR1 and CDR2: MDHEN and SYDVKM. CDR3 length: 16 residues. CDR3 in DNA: TGTGCCAGCAGTCCCCCCGGACAGGGGGCCATCACTGAAGCTTTCTTT. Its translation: CASSPPGQGAITEAFF.

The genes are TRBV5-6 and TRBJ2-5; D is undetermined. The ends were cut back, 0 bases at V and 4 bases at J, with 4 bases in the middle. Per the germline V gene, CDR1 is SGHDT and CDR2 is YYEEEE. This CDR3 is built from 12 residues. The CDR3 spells CASSLAGETQYF. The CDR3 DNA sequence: TGTGCCAGCAGCTTGGCCGGAGAGACCCAGTACTTC.